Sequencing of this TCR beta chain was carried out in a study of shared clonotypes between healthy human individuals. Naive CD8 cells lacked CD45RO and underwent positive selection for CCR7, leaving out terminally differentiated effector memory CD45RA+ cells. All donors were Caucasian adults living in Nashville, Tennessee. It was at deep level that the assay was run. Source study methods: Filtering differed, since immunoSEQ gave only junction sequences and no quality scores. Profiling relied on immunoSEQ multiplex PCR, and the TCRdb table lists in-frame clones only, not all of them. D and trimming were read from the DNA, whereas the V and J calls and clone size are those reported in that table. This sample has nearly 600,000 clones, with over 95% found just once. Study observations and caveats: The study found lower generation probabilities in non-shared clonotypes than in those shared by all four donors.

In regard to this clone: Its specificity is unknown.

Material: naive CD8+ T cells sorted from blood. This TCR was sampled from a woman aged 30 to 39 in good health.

CDR3 sequence (DNA): TGTGCCAGCAGCTTATCTCGGGGAGCGAATGAGCAGTTCTTC. Amino acids: CASSLSRGANEQFF. The rearrangement uses TRBV11-3 and TRBJ2-1, with D tentatively TRBD2 (5 bases). The CDR3 is 14 amino acids. Trimming removed 2 bases at V and 7 bases at J, with 12 bases between. The V gene's germline CDR1 is SGHNT and CDR2 YENEEA.